These 14 T cell receptor beta chains share one sample of origin, sequenced in a study of blood T cell repertoires in COVID-19. Clones were read by immunoSEQ multiplex PCR, and TCRdb kept only the in-frame ones, dropping some. The sample holds 100,000 to 150,000 clones; roughly 85% are singletons and the top ten take more than 6.5%. What was sequenced was peripheral blood. The receptor set was obtained from a man older than 75 with active or convalescent COVID-19.

As concerns this clone: The sample has other DNA sequences that encode this CDR3 too. V and J are TRBV18 and TRBJ2-1; D call uncertain. Germline lookup yields CDR1 KGHSH and CDR2 LQKENI. Trimming left V 3 bases short and J 5 bases short, with 5 bases between. The CDR3 extends over 12 amino acids. CDR3 amino acids: CASSPADNEQFF. For the CDR3, the DNA is TGTGCCAGCTCACCCGCAGACAATGAGCAGTTCTTC. Combining the CDR3 with reference TRBV18 and TRBJ2-1 gives the whole variable domain NAGVMQNPRHLVRRRGQEARLRCSPMKGHSHVYWYRQLPEEGLKFMVYLQKENIIDESGMPKERFSAEFPKEGPSILRIQQVVRGDSAAYFCASSPADNEQFFGPGTRLTVL.

Concerning this clone itself: Other DNA variants within this sample encode the same CDR3. The V call is TRBV30, the J call TRBJ1-5; 9 bases line up with TRBD1. CDR3 length equals 14 residues. Germline CDR1 is GTSNPN and CDR2 is SVGIG (reference sequence). The V segment lost 2 bases and the J segment 4 bases; nucleotides outside the gene matches: 3. Written as DNA, the CDR3 is TGTGCCTGGAGTCCCGGGACAGGGAATCAGCCCCAGCATTTT. Its protein is CAWSPGTGNQPQHF.

V gene TRBV7-8 combines with J gene TRBJ2-7; 8 bases are a match to TRBD2. CDR3 length equals 15 residues. With 5 bases clipped from V and 0 bases from J, the junction kept 6 bases outside the gene matches. Germline CDR1 SGHVS, CDR2 FQNEAQ. CDR3 coding DNA: TGTGCCAGCAGCCACTCCGGGACTAGCTCCTACGAGCAGTACTTC. The encoded protein is CASSHSGTSSYEQYF. The variable domain in full, completed from reference TRBV7-8 and TRBJ2-7, reads GAGVSQSPRYKVAKRGQDVALRCDPISGHVSLFWYQQALGQGPEFLTYFQNEAQLDKSGLPSDRFFAERPEGSVSTLKIQRTQQEDSAVYLCASSHSGTSSYEQYFGPGTRLTVT.

Comment on this clone: The sample holds other DNA sequences that translate to the same CDR3. V gene TRBV7-2 combines with J gene TRBJ2-3; tentatively, D is TRBD2 (6 bases). This CDR3 is 15 amino acids long. The germline gives CDR1 SGHTA, CDR2 FQGNSA. The V gene lost 3 bases and the J gene lost 3 bases, with 13 bases spanning the gap. The CDR3 DNA reads TGTGCCAGCAGCTTTTCTACGGGAGTAACAGATACGCAGTATTTT. Its protein is CASSFSTGVTDTQYF.

The genes are TRBV18 and TRBJ1-1, with D perhaps TRBD1 (6 bases). The CDR3 loop spans 15 amino acids. Trimming shortened V by 2 bases and J by 5 bases, and 15 bases separated the two germline ends. Germline V gene sequence: CDR1 KGHSH, CDR2 LQKENI. CDR3: CASSPSAGARTEAFF. Here the CDR3 DNA reads TGTGCCAGCTCACCATCAGCGGGGGCTAGGACTGAAGCTTTCTTT.

This rearrangement joins TRBV20-1 to TRBJ2-3; TRBD1 matches 8 bases. The V and J ends lost 3 bases and 6 bases, in that order; junction bases with no gene match: 17. The germline V gene has CDR1 DFQATT and CDR2 SNEGSKA (reference sequence). The CDR3 is made up of 17 amino acids. CDR3 residues: CSASPLSRRGPSDTQYF. CDR3 nucleotides: TGCAGTGCTAGTCCCCTATCACGCAGGGGGCCGTCGGATACGCAGTATTTT.

The J gene is TRBJ2-6, the V gene TRBV19; D is perhaps TRBD1 (5 bases). Trimming cost V 4 bases and J 7 bases, with 17 bases left between them. The CDR3 sequence is 16 residues long. Germline V gene sequence: CDR1 LNHDA, CDR2 SQIVND (reference sequence). CDR3 loop: CASSNRRGFKANVLTF. The CDR3 DNA sequence: TGTGCCAGTAGTAACAGAAGGGGTTTCAAAGCCAACGTCCTGACTTTC.

The table lists this clone with a count of one. CDR3 sequence (DNA): TGCAGTGCAGGGGTGCAAAACATTCAGTACTTC. This sequence encodes CSAGVQNIQYF. This chain joins TRBV20-1 and TRBJ2-4, with D perhaps TRBD1 (5 bases). Per the germline V gene, CDR1 is DFQATT and CDR2 is SNEGSKA (reference sequence). The CDR3 sequence is 11 residues long. Trimming shortened V by 6 bases and J by 5 bases, and 8 bases separated the two germline ends.

V and J are TRBV2 and TRBJ1-6, with 8 nucleotides matching TRBD1. This CDR3 comprises 13 residues. CDR1 SNHLY and CDR2 FYNNEI come from the germline V gene. V shed 4 bases and J 9 bases; nucleotides not matched to a gene: 2. The CDR3 DNA reads as TGTGCCAGCAGTGGGACAGGGATTTCACCCCTCCACTTT. Residues: CASSGTGISPLHF.

This sequence joins TRBV5-8 and TRBJ1-1, with no clear D. The ends were cut back, 0 bases at V and 0 bases at J, with 12 bases in the middle. The CDR3 consists of 16 residues. Germline V lookup: CDR1 SGHTS, CDR2 YDEGEE. CDR3 sequence reads: CASSLEDTGLNTEAFF. In nucleotides, the CDR3 is TGTGCCAGCAGCTTGGAAGACACCGGCCTGAACACTGAAGCTTTCTTT.

The chain combines TRBV7-3 with TRBJ2-5; the match to TRBD2 covers 11 bases. CDR3 length: 16 amino acids. After removal of 5 bases from V and 5 bases from J, the junction contained 10 bases not matched to a gene. Germline CDR1 and CDR2: SGHTA and FQGTGA. Here the CDR3 DNA reads TGTGCCAGCAGCCCTCGGTTAGCGGGGGGGCTGGAGACCCAGTACTTC. This gives the protein CASSPRLAGGLETQYF.

This chain uses TRBV14 with TRBJ2-7; D is perhaps TRBD1 (6 bases). Trimming left V 0 bases short and J 6 bases short, with 21 bases between. Germline CDR1 and CDR2: SGHDN and FVKESK. The CDR3 has 17 residues. The DNA for the CDR3 is TGTGCCAGCAGCCAAGATTGGGGACGGGACATCCTAGGCGAGCAGTACTTC. As protein: CASSQDWGRDILGEQYF.

V usage is TRBV7-2 and J usage is TRBJ2-1, with D possibly matching TRBD1 (5 bases). This CDR3 region has 13 residues. Germline assignment: CDR1 SGHTA and CDR2 FQGNSA. V was shortened by 1 base and J by 5 bases, with 6 bases between the two germline ends. CDR3 nucleotide sequence: TGTGCCAGCAGCTTAGGGACACACAATGAGCAGTTCTTC. The encoded protein is CASSLGTHNEQFF.

This clone showed up just once. The genes are TRBV25-1 and TRBJ2-7; D may be TRBD1 (6 bases). The V and J ends lost 3 bases and 5 bases respectively, with 17 bases between them. This CDR3 has 15 residues. Germline CDR1 reads MGHDK; CDR2 reads SYGVNS. This CDR3 reads CASSDWTVKAHEQYF. The CDR3 coding sequence is TGTGCCAGCAGTGACTGGACAGTGAAGGCCCACGAGCAGTACTTC.